This T cell receptor (beta chain) was obtained from a study of blood T cell repertoires in COVID-19. This CDR3 spans 15 amino acids. Trimming cost V 5 bases and J 4 bases; bases outside gene matches: 9. Germline V CDR1 and CDR2: LNHDA, SQIVND (reference sequence). As processed by the authors: It was from reference gene primer amplification that nucleated cell counts were estimated. Profiled with immunoSEQ multiplex PCR; TCRdb holds only in-frame clones, not every one. That table furnishes V, J and clone size, whereas the DNA furnished D and trimming. The table includes 250,000 or so clones, almost 90% detected once. This clone was seen a single time.

This sequence originates from a woman aged 55-75 years with acute or convalescent COVID-19. V gene TRBV19 combines with J gene TRBJ1-1; 8 bases are shared with TRBD1. Sequencing was performed on peripheral blood. The chain's CDR3 is CASSFPGQASTEAFF. CDR3 nucleotides: TGTGCCAGTAGTTTTCCGGGACAGGCCTCCACTGAAGCTTTCTTT.